This record looks at one TCR beta chain sequence and its context. The antigen is undetermined. Splitting of each subset's genomic DNA was done evenly across several immunoSEQ plates. Using immunoSEQ multiplex PCR, the repertoire was profiled, and TCRdb retains in-frame clones only, with some absent. The repertoire holds about 680,000 clones, with 92% as singletons. The data were taken from a study of shared clonotypes between healthy human individuals. Whole-study findings and limits: Generation of non-shared clonotypes was less probable than generation of clonotypes shared by all four donors.

CD45RO-negative cells were positively selected for CCR7, leaving out terminally differentiated effector memory CD45RA+ cells. The V end was cut by 0 bases, the J end by 7 bases, with 9 bases between. The CDR3 has 13 amino acids. Germline CDR1 is MGHRA and CDR2 is YSYEKL. The clonotype originates from a man younger than 45 in good health. The rearrangement links TRBV4-1 to TRBJ1-2; no reliable D call. Input material: naive CD8+ T cells sorted from blood. The CDR3 sequence: CASSQERWSGYTF. CDR3 coding DNA: TGCGCCAGCAGCCAAGAAAGGTGGTCTGGCTACACCTTC.